This TCR beta chain was sequenced during a study of shared clonotypes between healthy human individuals. This table comes from immunoSEQ multiplex PCR, and its TCRdb copy is limited to in-frame clones, with some not included. The sample holds fewer than 400,000 clones, roughly 70% seen once. Study-level results: Limitation of the genetic and exposure-history diversity represented came from the few donors. A handful of donors had around 5% of their naive CD4 clonotypes in common. Blood was the only sampled material, and tissue repertoires likely differ.

The CDR3 is 19 residues long. Germline CDR1 reads SGHVS; CDR2 reads FQNEAQ. The V gene lost 2 bases and the J gene lost 5 bases, with 24 bases spanning the gap. Regarding this clone: Antigen: not known.

Sequenced sample: memory CD4+ T cells sorted from blood. The subset is: CD45RA-negative fraction. This clonotype originated in a man younger than 45 in good health. The V call is TRBV7-8, the J call TRBJ1-4; weak D call: TRBD1 (6 bases). CDR3 sequence reads: CASSLKWVQGRTGNEKLFF. In nucleotides, the CDR3 is TGTGCCAGCAGCTTAAAGTGGGTGCAGGGGCGGACCGGAAATGAAAAACTGTTTTTT.